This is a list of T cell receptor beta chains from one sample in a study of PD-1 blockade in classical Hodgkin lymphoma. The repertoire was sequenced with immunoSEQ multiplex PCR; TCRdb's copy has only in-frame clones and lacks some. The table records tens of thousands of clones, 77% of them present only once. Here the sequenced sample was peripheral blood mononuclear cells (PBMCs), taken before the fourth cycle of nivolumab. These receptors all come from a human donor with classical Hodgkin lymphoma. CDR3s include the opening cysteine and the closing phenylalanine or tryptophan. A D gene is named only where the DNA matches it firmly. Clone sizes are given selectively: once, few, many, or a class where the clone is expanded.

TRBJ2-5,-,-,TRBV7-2,CASSFPMGGQETQYF,TGTGCCAGCAGCTTCCCAATGGGGGGACAAGAGACCCAGTACTTC
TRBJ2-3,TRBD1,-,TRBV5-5,CASSLQAGGADTQYF,TGTGCCAGCAGCTTGCAGGCAGGGGGCGCAGATACGCAGTATTTT
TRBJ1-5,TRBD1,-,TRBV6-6,CASTDRGDQPQHF,TGTGCCAGCACCGACAGGGGGGATCAGCCCCAGCATTTT
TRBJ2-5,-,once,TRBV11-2,CASSWSRTGEETQYF,TGTGCCAGCAGCTGGAGTCGGACTGGAGAAGAGACCCAGTACTTC
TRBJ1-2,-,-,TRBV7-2,CASSLDRYNRRVNYGYTF,TGTGCCAGCAGCTTAGATAGGTATAACCGGAGAGTTAACTATGGCTACACCTTC
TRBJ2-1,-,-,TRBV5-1,CASRERTRALYNEQFF,TGCGCCAGCAGGGAAAGGACCCGGGCCCTTTACAATGAGCAGTTCTTC
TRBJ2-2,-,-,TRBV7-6,CASSAPRDGYTGELFF,TGTGCCAGCAGCGCCCCCCGGGACGGATACACCGGGGAGCTGTTTTTT
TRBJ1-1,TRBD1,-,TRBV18,CASSEDRGRHTEAFF,TGTGCCAGCTCAGAGGACAGGGGAAGGCACACTGAAGCTTTCTTT
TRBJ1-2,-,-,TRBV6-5,CASTRGWGVGYTF,TGTGCCAGCACCCGCGGGTGGGGGGTAGGCTACACCTTC
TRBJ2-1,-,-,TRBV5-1,CASSLGDYNEQFF,TGCGCCAGCAGCTTGGGGGACTACAATGAGCAGTTCTTC
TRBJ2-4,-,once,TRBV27,CASSSSGSLAKNIQYF,TGTGCCAGCAGTTCCAGCGGTTCACTAGCCAAAAACATTCAGTACTTC
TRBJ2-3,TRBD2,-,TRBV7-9,CASSLVAGVADTQYF,TGTGCCAGCAGCTTAGTAGCGGGGGTTGCAGATACGCAGTATTTT
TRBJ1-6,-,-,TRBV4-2,CASSQVGGSPLHF,TGTGCCAGCAGCCAAGTAGGGGGATCACCCCTCCACTTT
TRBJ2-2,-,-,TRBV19,CASSISDTGELFF,TGTGCCAGTAGTATTTCTGACACCGGGGAGCTGTTTTTT
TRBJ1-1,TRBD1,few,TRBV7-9,CASSLRTGVEAFF,TGTGCCAGCAGCTTACGGACAGGGGTTGAAGCTTTCTTT
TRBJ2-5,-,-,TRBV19,CASSSSGETQYF,TGTGCCAGTAGTTCCTCCGGAGAGACCCAGTACTTC
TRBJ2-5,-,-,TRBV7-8,CASSVTTVQETQYF,TGTGCCAGCAGCGTCACGACAGTTCAAGAGACCCAGTACTTC
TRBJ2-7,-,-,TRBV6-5,CASRRAGSYEQYF,TGTGCCAGCAGAAGGGCGGGGTCCTACGAGCAGTACTTC
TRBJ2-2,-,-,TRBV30,CAWSVGSTGELFF,TGTGCCTGGAGTGTAGGCAGCACCGGGGAGCTGTTTTTT
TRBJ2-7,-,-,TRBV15,CATSREESSYEQYF,TGTGCCACCAGCAGAGAGGAATCCTCCTACGAGCAGTACTTC
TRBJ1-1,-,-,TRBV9,CASSDENTEAFF,TGTGCCAGCAGCGATGAAAACACTGAAGCTTTCTTT
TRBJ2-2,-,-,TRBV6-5,CASTSRNTGELFF,TGTGCCTCCACGAGCAGGAACACCGGGGAGCTGTTTTTT
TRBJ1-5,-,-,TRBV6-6,CASSLLGSNQPQHF,TGTGCCAGCAGTTTACTGGGGTCCAATCAGCCCCAGCATTTT
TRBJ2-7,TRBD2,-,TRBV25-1,CASSESGTSFYEQYF,TGTGCCAGCAGTGAATCAGGGACTAGTTTCTACGAGCAGTACTTC
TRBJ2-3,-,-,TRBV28,CASSLPGPDTQYF,TGTGCCAGCAGTTTACCAGGTCCCGATACGCAGTATTTT
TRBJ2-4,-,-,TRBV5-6,CASSLEGRAAKNIQYF,TGTGCCAGCAGCTTGGAAGGAAGGGCTGCCAAAAACATTCAGTACTTC
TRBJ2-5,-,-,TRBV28,CASRKGRQFQETQYF,TGTGCCAGCAGAAAGGGACGGCAGTTCCAAGAGACCCAGTACTTC
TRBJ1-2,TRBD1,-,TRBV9,CASSDDPYRGIDYGYTF,TGTGCCAGCAGCGACGATCCCTACAGGGGGATTGACTATGGCTACACCTTC
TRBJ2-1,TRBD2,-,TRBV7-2,CASSLVAGGLGSYNEQFF,TGTGCCAGCAGCTTAGTTGCGGGGGGCCTAGGCTCCTACAATGAGCAGTTCTTC
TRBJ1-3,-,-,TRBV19,CASTPGRSSGNTIYF,TGTGCCAGTACCCCAGGACGGTCCTCTGGAAACACCATATATTTT
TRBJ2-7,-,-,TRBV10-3,CAISGGGYEQYF,TGTGCCATCAGTGGAGGGGGGTACGAGCAGTACTTC
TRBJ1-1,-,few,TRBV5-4,CASSLVGGLNTEAFF,TGTGCCAGCAGCTTGGTAGGGGGATTGAACACTGAAGCTTTCTTT
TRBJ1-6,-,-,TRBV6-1,CASSLSRGIDSPLHF,TGTGCCAGCAGCCTCTCTAGGGGGATTGATTCACCCCTCCACTTT
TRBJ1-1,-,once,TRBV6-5,CASSYSKGLYGTEAFF,TGTGCCAGCAGTTACTCGAAGGGGCTTTATGGCACTGAAGCTTTCTTT
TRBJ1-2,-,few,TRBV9,CASSPRSPLTANYGYTF,TGTGCCAGCAGCCCACGTAGCCCCTTGACAGCTAACTATGGCTACACCTTC
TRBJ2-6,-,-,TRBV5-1,CASNTGTPPSGANVLTF,TGCGCCAGCAACACCGGGACACCCCCCTCTGGGGCCAACGTCCTGACTTTC
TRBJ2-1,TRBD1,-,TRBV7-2,CASSSRQGSYNEQFF,TGTGCCAGCAGCTCCCGACAGGGTTCCTACAATGAGCAGTTCTTC